The 11 T cell receptor beta chains presented below share a single source sample, sequenced in a study of CD4+ T cells in melanoma. Assay: immunoSEQ multiplex PCR; the TCRdb copy retains only in-frame clones and omits some. The sample has 110,000 to 150,000 clones, over 90% seen once. Receptors were obtained from a human donor with melanoma.

The rearrangement links TRBV2 to TRBJ1-1; D not resolved. The CDR3 runs 14 residues. Trimming cost V 6 bases and J 4 bases, with 15 bases left between them. CDR1 SNHLY and CDR2 FYNNEI come from the germline V gene. The CDR3 DNA follows: TGTGCCAGCAGGATAGAACGGGCTACCACTGAAGCTTTCTTT. It specifies CASRIERATTEAFF.

The rearrangement links TRBV7-8 to TRBJ2-3, with D possibly TRBD2 on 5 matching bases. The V end lost 1 base, the J end lost 0 bases, and 17 bases lay between the germline ends. The CDR3 is 18 amino acids. Per germline, CDR1 SGHVS and CDR2 FQNEAQ. The CDR3 DNA reads as TGTGCCAGCAGCTTAGAGCCGGTGGCTAGGACTAGCACAGATACGCAGTATTTT. Its protein product is CASSLEPVARTSTDTQYF. Filled out from reference TRBV7-8 and TRBJ2-3, the complete variable domain reads GAGVSQSPRYKVAKRGQDVALRCDPISGHVSLFWYQQALGQGPEFLTYFQNEAQLDKSGLPSDRFFAERPEGSVSTLKIQRTQQEDSAVYLCASSLEPVARTSTDTQYFGPGTRLTVL.

The chain couples TRBV11-2 to TRBJ1-1, with D perhaps TRBD1 (6 bases). V lost 0 bases and J lost 11, with 10 bases in between. Per the germline V gene, CDR1 is SGHAT and CDR2 is FQNNGV. The length of the CDR3 is 12 residues. The CDR3 region is CASSLDQGRAFF. The CDR3 bases are TGTGCCAGCAGCTTAGATCAGGGGCGGGCTTTCTTT. Complete variable domain (other parts from reference TRBV11-2 and TRBJ1-1): EAGVAQSPRYKIIEKRQSVAFWCNPISGHATLYWYQQILGQGPKLLIQFQNNGVVDDSQLPKDRFSAERLKGVDSTLKIQPAKLEDSAVYLCASSLDQGRAFFGQGTRLTVV.

The chain is built from TRBV6-5 and TRBJ1-1, with 7 nucleotides matching TRBD1. Per the germline V gene, CDR1 is MNHEY and CDR2 is SVGAGI. Germline trimming cut 0 bases from V and 5 bases from J; bases unmatched to any gene: 9. This CDR3 has 16 residues. The CDR3: CASSYSRQGGRTEAFF. The CDR3 nucleotides are TGTGCCAGCAGTTACTCTCGGCAGGGGGGAAGGACTGAAGCTTTCTTT.

The chain combines TRBV4-2 with TRBJ1-1, with a weak D call TRBD1 (5 bases). This CDR3 spans 12 amino acids. CDR1 and CDR2 from the germline V gene are LGHNA and YNFKEQ. Trimming stripped 1 base from V and 11 bases from J, with 11 bases between. In DNA form, the CDR3 reads TGTGCCAGCAGCCAAGGGGGAGGGGTGGCTTTCTTT. Its translation: CASSQGGGVAFF.

The chain couples TRBV7-8 to TRBJ1-5; D not certain. The CDR3 consists of 13 residues. Per the germline V gene, CDR1 is SGHVS and CDR2 is FQNEAQ. Trimming left V 1 base short and J 7 bases short, with 8 bases between. CDR3 residues: CASSLDGRQPQHF. DNA for the CDR3: TGTGCCAGCAGCTTAGACGGGCGGCAGCCCCAGCATTTT.

The chain employs TRBV19 and TRBJ2-2; D unclear. Trimming removed 3 bases from V and 6 bases from J, with 11 bases in between. CDR3 size: 14 residues. Germline lookup yields CDR1 LNHDA and CDR2 SQIVND (reference sequence). Here the CDR3 DNA reads TGTGCCAGTAGTATTGGTGGTGGGGCCGGGGAGCTGTTTTTT. Translated, it gives CASSIGGGAGELFF.

V usage is TRBV6-5 and J usage is TRBJ1-3; D gene unclear. The germline gives CDR1 MNHEY, CDR2 SVGAGI. This CDR3 is 16 amino acids long. Deletions cut 0 bases from V and 0 bases from J, with 9 bases between. CDR3 sequence: CASSYSRDHSGNTIYF. The CDR3, as DNA: TGTGCCAGCAGTTACTCGAGAGACCACTCTGGAAACACCATATATTTT.

This clone appeared a single time. The V gene is TRBV7-2, the J gene TRBJ2-5; D is unresolved. The CDR3 has 13 residues. V lost 1 base to trimming and J lost 5 bases, with 8 bases between them. Germline V CDR1 and CDR2: SGHTA, FQGNSA. The CDR3 DNA is TGTGCCAGCAGCTTAGGCATTAGGGAGACCCAGTACTTC. As protein: CASSLGIRETQYF.

V and J are TRBV5-1 and TRBJ2-5, with 12 positions matching TRBD1. The CDR3 extends over 15 amino acids. Looked up from germline, CDR1 is SGHRS and CDR2 is YFSETQ. With V trimmed by 3 bases and J by 5 bases, 5 bases remained unmatched. CDR3 in amino acids: CASSWGDRGQETQYF. The CDR3 bases are TGCGCCAGCAGCTGGGGGGACAGGGGGCAGGAGACCCAGTACTTC.

The chain combines TRBV5-1 with TRBJ2-1, with D possibly matching TRBD1 (5 bases). The CDR3 extends over 14 amino acids. V lost 0 bases, J lost 4 bases, and 8 bases lay in between. Germline values: CDR1 SGHRS, CDR2 YFSETQ. The CDR3 coding sequence is TGCGCCAGCAGCTTGGAGGACAAGTACAATGAGCAGTTCTTC. This codes for CASSLEDKYNEQFF.